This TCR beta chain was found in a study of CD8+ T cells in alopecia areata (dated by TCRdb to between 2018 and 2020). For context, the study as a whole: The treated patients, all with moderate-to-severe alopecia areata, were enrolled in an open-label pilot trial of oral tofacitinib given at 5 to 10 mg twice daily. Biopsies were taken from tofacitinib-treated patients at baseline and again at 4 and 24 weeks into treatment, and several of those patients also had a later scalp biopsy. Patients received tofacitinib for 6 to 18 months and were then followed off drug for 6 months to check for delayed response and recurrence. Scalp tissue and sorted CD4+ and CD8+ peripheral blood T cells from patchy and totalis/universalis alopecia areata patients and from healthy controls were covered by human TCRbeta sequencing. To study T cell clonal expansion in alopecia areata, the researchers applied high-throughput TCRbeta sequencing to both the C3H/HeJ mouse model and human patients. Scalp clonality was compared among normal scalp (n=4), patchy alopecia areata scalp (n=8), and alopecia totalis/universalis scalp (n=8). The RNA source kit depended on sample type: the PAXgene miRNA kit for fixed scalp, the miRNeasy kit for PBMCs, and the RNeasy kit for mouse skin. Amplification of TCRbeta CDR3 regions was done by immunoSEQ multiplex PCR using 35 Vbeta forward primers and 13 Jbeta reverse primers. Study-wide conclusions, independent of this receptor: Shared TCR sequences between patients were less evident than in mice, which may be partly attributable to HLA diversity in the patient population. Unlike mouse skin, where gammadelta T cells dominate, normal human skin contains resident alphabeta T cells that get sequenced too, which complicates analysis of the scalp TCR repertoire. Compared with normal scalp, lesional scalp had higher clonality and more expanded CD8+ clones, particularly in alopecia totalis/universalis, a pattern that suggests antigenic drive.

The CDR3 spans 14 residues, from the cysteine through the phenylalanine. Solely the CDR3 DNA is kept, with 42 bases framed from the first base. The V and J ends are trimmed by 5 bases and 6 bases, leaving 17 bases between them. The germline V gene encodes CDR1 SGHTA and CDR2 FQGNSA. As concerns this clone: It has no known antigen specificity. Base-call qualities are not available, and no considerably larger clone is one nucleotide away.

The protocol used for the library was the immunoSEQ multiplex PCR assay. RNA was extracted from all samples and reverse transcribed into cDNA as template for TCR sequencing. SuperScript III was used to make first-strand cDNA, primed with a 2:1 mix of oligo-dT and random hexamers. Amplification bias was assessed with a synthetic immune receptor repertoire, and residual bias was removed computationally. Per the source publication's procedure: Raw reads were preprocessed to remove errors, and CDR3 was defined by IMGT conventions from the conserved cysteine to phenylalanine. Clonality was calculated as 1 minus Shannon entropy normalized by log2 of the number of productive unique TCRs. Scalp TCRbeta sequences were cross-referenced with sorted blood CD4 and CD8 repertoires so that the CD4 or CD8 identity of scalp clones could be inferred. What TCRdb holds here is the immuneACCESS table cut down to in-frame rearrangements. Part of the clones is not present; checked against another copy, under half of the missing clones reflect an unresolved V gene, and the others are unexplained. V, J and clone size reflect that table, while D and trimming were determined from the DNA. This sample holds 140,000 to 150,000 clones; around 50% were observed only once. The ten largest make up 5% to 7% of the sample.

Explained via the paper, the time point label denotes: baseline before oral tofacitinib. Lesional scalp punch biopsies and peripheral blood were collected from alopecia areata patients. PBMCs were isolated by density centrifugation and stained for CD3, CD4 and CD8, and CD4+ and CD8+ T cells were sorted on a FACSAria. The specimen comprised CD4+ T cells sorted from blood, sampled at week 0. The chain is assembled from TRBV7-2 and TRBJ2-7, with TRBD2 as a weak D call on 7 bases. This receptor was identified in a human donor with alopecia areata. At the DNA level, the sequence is TGTGCCAGCAGCCCCAGAAGGGGGGGCTCCGAGCAGTACTTC. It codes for CASSPRRGGSEQYF.